This TCR beta chain was identified in a study of OX40 agonist ivuxolimab in advanced cancers. Study in general: Males comprised 82.7% of the group, whose mean age was roughly 60 years (range about 20 to 85). Study findings and constraints: Average numbers of expanded clones were greater in CD8+ T cells than in CD4+.

Measured with immunoSEQ multiplex PCR; TCRdb has only the in-frame clones, and not every one. The sample lists about 96,000 clones, 80% to 95% seen once, with roughly 1.6% in the top ten. Turning to this clone: The target antigen is unknown.

The source of this sequence is an adult with an advanced solid tumor such as melanoma, head and neck, liver or kidney cancer. Specimen: CD4+ or CD8+ T cells sorted from blood, collected in a trial of the OX40 agonist ivuxolimab.

The DNA for the CDR3 is TGTGCCAGCAGCTCGCCCAAGATAGGAAGGACCCAGTACTTC. Its translation is CASSSPKIGRTQYF. The chain recombines TRBV7-6 with TRBJ2-5; no definite D call. Looked up from germline, CDR1 is SGHVS and CDR2 is FNYEAQ. The V end lost 4 bases, the J end lost 7 bases, and 16 bases lay between the germline ends. This CDR3 contains 14 residues.